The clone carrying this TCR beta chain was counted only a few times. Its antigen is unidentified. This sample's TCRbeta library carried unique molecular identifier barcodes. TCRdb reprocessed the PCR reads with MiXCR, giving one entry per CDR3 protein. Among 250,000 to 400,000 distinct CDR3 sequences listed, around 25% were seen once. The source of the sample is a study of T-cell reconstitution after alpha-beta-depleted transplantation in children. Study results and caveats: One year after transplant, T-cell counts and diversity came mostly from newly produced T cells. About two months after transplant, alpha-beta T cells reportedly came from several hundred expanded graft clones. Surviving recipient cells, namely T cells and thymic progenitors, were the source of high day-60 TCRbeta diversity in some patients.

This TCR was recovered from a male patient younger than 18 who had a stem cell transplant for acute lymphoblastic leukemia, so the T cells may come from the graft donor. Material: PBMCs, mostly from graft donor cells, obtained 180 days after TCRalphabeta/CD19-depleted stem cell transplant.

The CDR3 spells CASSPAEIAGPYEQYF. CDR3 nucleotides: TGTGCCAGCTCACCGGCGGAGATAGCGGGACCCTACGAGCAGTACTTC. V gene TRBV18 combines with J gene TRBJ2-7, with 8 bases that match TRBD2. This CDR3 spans 16 amino acids. Germline V CDR1 and CDR2: KGHSH, LQKENI. Trimming took 3 bases from V and 2 from J; bases not matched to a gene: 9.